Included here is one TCR beta chain sequence, with context. The germline V gene encodes CDR1 MNHEY and CDR2 SVGAGI. V shed 1 base and J shed 9 bases, with 22 bases lying between them. This CDR3 is 16 amino acids long. These data originate in a study of somatic mutations in cytotoxic T cells in rheumatoid arthritis. Study processing details: Concordance between patient CD8+ clones exceeding 1% and published virus-specific TCRB sequences was infrequent. The repertoire was sequenced with immunoSEQ multiplex PCR; TCRdb's copy has only in-frame clones and lacks some. V and J calls and clone size are given by that table; D and trimming were obtained from the DNA. The profile shows under 20,000 clones, approximately 80% of them singletons.

The specimen sequenced was CD8+ T cells sorted from blood. This sequence joins TRBV6-5 and TRBJ2-7; D gene uncertain. The TCR originated in an adult with rheumatoid arthritis. CDR3 loop: CASSYLSGVSRKGQYF. The CDR3 DNA reads TGTGCCAGCAGTTACTTGTCTGGGGTTAGTCGGAAAGGGCAGTACTTC.